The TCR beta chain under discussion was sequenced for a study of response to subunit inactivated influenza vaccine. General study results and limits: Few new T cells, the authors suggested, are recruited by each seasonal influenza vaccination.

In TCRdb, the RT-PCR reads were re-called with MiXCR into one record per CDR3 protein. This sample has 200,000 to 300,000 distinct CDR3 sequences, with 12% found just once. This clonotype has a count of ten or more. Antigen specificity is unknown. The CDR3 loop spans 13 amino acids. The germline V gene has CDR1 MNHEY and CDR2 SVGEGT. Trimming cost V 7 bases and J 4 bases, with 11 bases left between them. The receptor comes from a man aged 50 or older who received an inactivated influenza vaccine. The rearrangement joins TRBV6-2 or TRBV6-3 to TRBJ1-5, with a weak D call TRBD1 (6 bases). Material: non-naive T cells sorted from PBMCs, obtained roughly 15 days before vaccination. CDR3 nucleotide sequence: TGTGCCAGCATGAAGGGGGGAAATCAGCCCCAGCATTTT. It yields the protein CASMKGGNQPQHF.